This T cell receptor (beta chain) was recovered during a study of molecular identifiers for immune sequencing clone quantification. At the level of the study: Replicates split RNA from approximately 22,000 or 94,000 naive CD8 cells five ways, and the researchers sequenced four portions. Study-level findings and limits: Investigators reportedly could detect spiked Jurkat TCR RNA from one cell among approximately 1.1 million naive cells.

This clonotype was counted only a few times. What it binds is unknown. CDR3 length equals 15 residues. J lost 3 bases, V lost 2 bases, and 6 bases had no gene match. Germline loops: CDR1 MNHEY, CDR2 SVGAGI. Previously described methods and listed TCR primers produced bulk TCR libraries. TCRdb re-derived calls from the PCR reads in MiXCR, one entry per CDR3 protein. The sample records approximately 630,000 distinct CDR3 sequences, roughly 23% being singletons. The TCR sequence derives from a human donor in good health. Some libraries in this study had Jurkat cell RNA spiked in. The chain combines TRBV6-5 with TRBJ1-1; TRBD1 agrees at 7 bases. The sequenced sample consisted of naive CD8+ T cells from blood, with Jurkat cell RNA spiked in. The subset was: FACS-sorted CD8+CD4-CCR7+CD45RA+ naive T cells. The CDR3 DNA follows: TGTGCCAGCAGTTACACGACAGGGTTGTACACTGAAGCTTTCTTT. Translating it yields CASSYTTGLYTEAFF.